Below, one TCR beta chain is given with its context. What it binds is unknown. This entry belongs to a study of CXCR3-negative and CXCR3-positive naive CD8 T cells. Study context: The dataset comprises about 135 million TRB reads in total, with about 1.5 +/- 0.3 million reads per library. Study-wide points: Comparably high diversity was seen in both naive subsets, and much lower diversity in memory CD8+ cells. Memory, not naive, CXCR3-negative and CXCR3-positive cells differed in TRBV-TRBJ usage.

Each TRB cDNA library was prepared by 5' RACE (with UMI labels). TCRdb reprocessed the 5' RACE reads; each CDR3 protein has one entry and no DNA is given. This sample's clone table lists about 28,000 distinct CDR3 sequences. The TCR sequence derives from a human donor in good health. Some clones in this sample may be carry-over from other donors' samples. The sample taken for sequencing was memory CD8+ T cells from blood.

The CDR3 here is CASSVGYGEDGEQFF. This sequence joins TRBV9 and TRBJ2-1. CDR3 length: 15 amino acids. Germline CDR1 is SGDLS and CDR2 is YYNGEE. Drawing the rest from reference TRBV9 and TRBJ2-1, the complete variable domain is DSGVTQTPKHLITATGQRVTLRCSPRSGDLSVYWYQQSLDQGLQFLIQYYNGEERAKGNILERFSAQQFPDLHSELNLSSLELGDSALYFCASSVGYGEDGEQFFGPGTRLTVL.